Presented here are 5 T cell receptor beta chains from one specimen sequenced in a study of cytomegalovirus exposure and HLA in healthy donors. The PCR used 60 Vbeta and 13 Jbeta primers. Libraries were prepared by immunoSEQ multiplex PCR; TCRdb keeps only in-frame clonotypes and omits some of them. The sample has fewer than 200,000 clones; more than 75% are singletons. Sequenced input: PBMCs. All receptors derive from a girl aged 5-17 years in good health and CMV-seropositive.

This rearrangement joins TRBV29-1 to TRBJ2-7; 10 bases match TRBD1. The CDR3 sequence is 16 residues long. CDR1 is SQVTM and CDR2 is ANQGSEA in the germline V gene. J gave up 5 bases and V 2 bases, and 12 bases lay outside the gene matches. This chain's CDR3 is CSVEKSGGTGVHEQYF. DNA for the CDR3: TGCAGCGTTGAAAAAAGTGGAGGGACAGGGGTCCACGAGCAGTACTTC.

As concerns this clone: The junction shows a germline mismatch at one end, possibly a read error. Other DNA variants within this sample encode the same CDR3. The chain carries TRBV18 and TRBJ2-5, with a possible D match to TRBD1 (6 bases). CDR3 length: 14 residues. Germline CDR1 is KGHSH and CDR2 is LQKENI. This CDR3 is CASSPAGERETQYF. The DNA for the CDR3 is TGTGCCAGCTCACCGGCAGGGGAGAGGGAGACCCAATACTTC.

The V gene is TRBV28, the J gene TRBJ1-2, with D unclear. The CDR3 consists of 12 residues. V lost 3 bases, J lost 5 bases, and 7 bases lay in between. Germline CDR1 is MDHEN and CDR2 is SYDVKM. CDR3 DNA: TGTGCCAGCAGTTTTGGGCGTTATGGCTACACCTTC. Its protein is CASSFGRYGYTF.

The rearrangement links TRBV5-4 to TRBJ2-1, with TRBD2 identical over 12 bases. Germline values: CDR1 SGHNT, CDR2 YYREEE (reference sequence). This CDR3 contains 16 residues. Trimming at V came to 4 bases and at J to 7 bases, leaving 9 bases not matched to a gene. CDR3 residues: CASSARTSGVLNEQFF. The CDR3 nucleotides are TGTGCCAGCAGCGCCAGGACTAGCGGGGTCCTAAATGAGCAGTTCTTC.

This chain joins TRBV27 and TRBJ1-6; TRBD1 matches 9 bases. The ends lost 6 bases at V and 10 bases at J; junction bases unmatched: 7. Germline V gives CDR1 MNHEY, CDR2 SMNVEV (reference sequence). This CDR3 spans 14 amino acids. For the CDR3, the DNA is TGTGCCAGCAGCTTCGGACAGGGGAGATCACCCCTCCACTTT. Its protein product is CASSFGQGRSPLHF.